Listed below are T cell receptor beta chains from one sample, sequenced in a study of Graves' ophthalmopathy and Graves' hyperthyroidism. MiXCR, run by TCRdb on the multiplex PCR reads, gives a single entry per CDR3 protein. Of fewer than 600,000 distinct CDR3 sequences in the sample, roughly 14% were seen once. The specimen was blood. The receptors were sampled from a woman under 40 with Graves' ophthalmopathy. CDR3s include the opening cysteine and the closing phenylalanine or tryptophan. Fields, in order: V gene, J gene, D gene, clone size, CDR3 protein, CDR3 DNA. The D gene is left open where the match is weak. Not every row has a clone size; where given, it reads once, few, many or a size class.

>TRBV4-1|TRBJ2-7|TRBD1|NA
CASSAYLSDRGPIEYF
TGCGCCAGCAGCGCTTACCTATCGGACAGGGGCCCTATAGAGTACTTC
>TRBV11-2|TRBJ1-6|NA|many
CASSLAPSFNSPLHF
TGTGCCAGCAGCTTAGCCCCGTCCTTTAATTCACCCCTCCACTTT
>TRBV6-1|TRBJ2-5|NA|few
CASWGGRKAQYF
TGTGCCAGCTGGGGGGGCCGAAAGGCCCAGTACTTC
>TRBV27|TRBJ1-5|TRBD1|many
CASSQIQGSNQPQHF
TGTGCCAGCAGTCAGATACAGGGGAGCAATCAGCCCCAGCATTTT
>TRBV9|TRBJ2-7|NA|many
CASSDGTDSSYEQYF
TGTGCCAGCAGCGATGGGACGGACTCCTCCTACGAGCAGTACTTC
>TRBV6-4|TRBJ2-2|TRBD1|many
CASTITGTGVAMRNTGELFF
TGTGCCAGCACCATCACCGGGACAGGGGTTGCTATGAGGAACACCGGGGAGCTGTTTTTT
>TRBV5-1|TRBJ1-2|NA|many
CASSDTQGLLGGYTF
TGCGCCAGCTCGGACACCCAAGGACTTTTGGGTGGCTACACCTTC
>TRBV12-3/TRBV12-4|TRBJ2-7|NA|many
CASSHPPEQYF
TGTGCCAGCAGTCACCCCCCCGAGCAGTACTTC
>TRBV12-3/TRBV12-4|TRBJ1-6|NA|few
CASSLKTANNSPLHF
TGTGCCAGCAGTTTAAAGACGGCGAATAATTCACCCCTCCACTTT
>TRBV6-1|TRBJ2-1|NA|many
CATSTGWAENEQFF
TGTGCCACTTCGACGGGCTGGGCCGAAAATGAGCAGTTCTTC
>TRBV30|TRBJ2-7|TRBD1|many
CAWSVDRRGEQYF
TGTGCCTGGAGTGTGGACAGGCGCGGGGAGCAGTACTTC
>TRBV11-2|TRBJ2-4|NA|NA
CASSFGAALGVGKNIQYF
TGTGCCAGCAGCTTCGGGGCTGCCTTGGGGGTTGGCAAAAACATTCAGTACTTC
>TRBV20-1|TRBJ2-2|TRBD2|many
CSAFLPGLYTGELFF
TGCAGTGCTTTCCTTCCGGGACTATACACCGGGGAGCTGTTTTTT
>TRBV6-1|TRBJ1-1|NA|many
CASADRNTEAFF
TGTGCCAGCGCGGACCGCAACACTGAAGCTTTCTTT
>TRBV6-5|TRBJ2-2|NA|many
CASSLPTGRFTGELFF
TGTGCCAGCAGTTTACCAACAGGGAGGTTCACCGGGGAGCTGTTTTTT
>TRBV19|TRBJ1-5|TRBD1|many
CATKRRQGARDQPQHF
TGTGCCACCAAACGTCGACAGGGGGCGAGGGATCAGCCCCAGCATTTT
>TRBV28|TRBJ1-6|TRBD1|many
CASSPPGQGYSPLHF
TGTGCCAGCAGTCCACCGGGACAGGGATATTCACCCCTCCACTTT
>TRBV2|TRBJ2-7|NA|many
CASSDAAGYGYEQYF
TGTGCCAGCAGTGACGCGGCGGGATACGGGTACGAGCAGTACTTC
>TRBV30|TRBJ1-1|NA|few
CAGNKNTEAFF
TGTGCCGGGAACAAGAACACTGAAGCTTTCTTT
>TRBV6-1|TRBJ1-2|TRBD1|NA
CASSGGQGPYGYTF
TGTGCCAGCAGTGGGGGACAGGGTCCCTATGGCTACACCTTC
>TRBV12-3/TRBV12-4|TRBJ2-7|TRBD1|many
CASSLTGGLDEQYF
TGTGCCAGCAGTCTGACAGGGGGCTTAGACGAGCAGTACTTC
>TRBV12-3/TRBV12-4|TRBJ2-7|TRBD1|many
CASRTGDRAYEQYF
TGTGCCAGTCGTACAGGGGACCGTGCCTACGAGCAGTACTTC
>TRBV7-2|TRBJ2-5|TRBD2|many
CASSSGLAGETQYF
TGTGCCAGCAGCTCGGGACTAGCGGGAGAGACCCAGTACTTC
>TRBV19|TRBJ1-5|NA|many
CASSISATESNQPQHF
TGTGCCAGTAGTATATCTGCTACAGAAAGCAATCAGCCCCAGCATTTT
>TRBV5-1|TRBJ2-5|NA|many
CASSLEGLETQYF
TGCGCCAGCAGCTTGGAAGGGTTGGAGACCCAGTACTTC
>TRBV19|TRBJ1-5|NA|many
CASRSHSGPRNQPQHF
TGTGCCAGTCGGTCCCACTCAGGGCCGCGGAATCAGCCCCAGCATTTT
>TRBV28|TRBJ2-7|NA|NA
CASKATHLFYEQYF
TGTGCCAGCAAGGCTACACATCTATTCTACGAGCAGTACTTC
>TRBV5-1|TRBJ1-3|NA|many
CASSLVQGALSGNTIYF
TGCGCCAGCAGCTTGGTTCAGGGAGCGCTCTCTGGAAACACCATATATTTT
>TRBV7-9|TRBJ2-4|NA|few
CASGQLAKNIQYF
TGTGCCAGCGGCCAGCTAGCCAAAAACATTCAGTACTTC
>TRBV19|TRBJ1-1|TRBD1|many
CATDAVGQGRSEAFF
TGTGCCACCGACGCAGTGGGACAGGGAAGGTCTGAAGCTTTCTTT
>TRBV6-1|TRBJ2-6|NA|many
CASRLSWGTGANVLTF
TGTGCCAGCAGACTCAGTTGGGGGACTGGGGCCAACGTCCTGACTTTC
>TRBV13|TRBJ2-5|TRBD2|NA
CASSSTGTSEQETQYF
TGTGCCAGCAGCTCGACCGGGACTAGCGAACAAGAGACCCAGTACTTC
>TRBV6-2/TRBV6-3|TRBJ1-2|NA|many
CASSYSSFALSFSGYTF
TGTGCCAGCAGTTACTCTTCTTTCGCTTTGTCGTTCTCTGGCTACACCTTC
>TRBV6-1|TRBJ1-6|TRBD1|many
CASSPGQGSYNSPLHF
TGTGCCAGCAGTCCGGGACAGGGGTCCTATAATTCACCCCTCCACTTT
>TRBV28|TRBJ2-7|TRBD1|many
CASSFRDRISYEQYF
TGTGCCAGCAGTTTTAGGGACAGAATCTCCTACGAGCAGTACTTC
>TRBV24-1|TRBJ2-7|NA|many
CATSDPTGNTYEQYF
TGTGCCACCAGTGATCCAACAGGTAACACCTACGAGCAGTACTTC
>TRBV11-3|TRBJ2-5|NA|many
CASSTRRETQYF
TGTGCCAGCAGCACAAGGCGAGAGACCCAGTACTTC
>TRBV30|TRBJ1-1|NA|few
CAWSRGPLGAEAFF
TGTGCCTGGAGTCGGGGCCCCCTTGGCGCTGAAGCTTTCTTT
>TRBV6-5|TRBJ2-2|NA|many
CASRLPPSNGELFF
TGTGCCAGCAGACTGCCTCCTAGCAACGGGGAGCTGTTTTTT
>TRBV19|TRBJ1-1|NA|many
CASTADWGNTEAFF
TGTGCCAGTACCGCCGACTGGGGGAACACTGAAGCTTTCTTT
>TRBV9|TRBJ2-7|TRBD1|NA
CASSGRDSNYEQYF
TGTGCCAGCAGCGGACGGGACAGTAACTACGAGCAGTACTTC
>TRBV5-1|TRBJ1-6|NA|few
CASSLVRQPNSPLHF
TGCGCCAGCTCCCTTGTACGACAGCCAAATTCACCCCTCCACTTT